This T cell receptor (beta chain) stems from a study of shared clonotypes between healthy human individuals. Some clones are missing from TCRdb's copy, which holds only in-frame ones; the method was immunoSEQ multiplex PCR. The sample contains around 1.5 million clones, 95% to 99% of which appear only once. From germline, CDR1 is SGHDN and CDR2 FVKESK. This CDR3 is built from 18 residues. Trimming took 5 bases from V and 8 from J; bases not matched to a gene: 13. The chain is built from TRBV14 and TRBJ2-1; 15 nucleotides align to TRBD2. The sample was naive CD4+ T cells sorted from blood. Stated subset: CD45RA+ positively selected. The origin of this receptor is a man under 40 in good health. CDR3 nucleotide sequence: TGTGCCAGCAGCGGAGCCGGAGGACTAGCGGGAGGGCCCTATGAGCAGTTCTTC. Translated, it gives CASSGAGGLAGGPYEQFF.